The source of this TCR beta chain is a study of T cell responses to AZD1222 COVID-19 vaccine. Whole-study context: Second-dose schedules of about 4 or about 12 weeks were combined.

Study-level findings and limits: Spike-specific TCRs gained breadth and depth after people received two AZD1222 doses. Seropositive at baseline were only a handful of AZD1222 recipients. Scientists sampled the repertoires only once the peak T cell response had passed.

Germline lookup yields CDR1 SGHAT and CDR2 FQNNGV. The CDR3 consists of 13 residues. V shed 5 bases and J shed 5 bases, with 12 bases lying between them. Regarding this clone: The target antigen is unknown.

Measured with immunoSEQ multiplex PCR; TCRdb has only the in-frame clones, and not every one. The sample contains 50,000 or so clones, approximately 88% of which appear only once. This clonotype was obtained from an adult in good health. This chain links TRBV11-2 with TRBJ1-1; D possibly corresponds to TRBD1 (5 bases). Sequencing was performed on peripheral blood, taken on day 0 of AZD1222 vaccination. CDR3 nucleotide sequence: TGTGCCAGCAGCCCTTACGGGGGGACTGAAGCTTTCTTT. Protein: CASSPYGGTEAFF.